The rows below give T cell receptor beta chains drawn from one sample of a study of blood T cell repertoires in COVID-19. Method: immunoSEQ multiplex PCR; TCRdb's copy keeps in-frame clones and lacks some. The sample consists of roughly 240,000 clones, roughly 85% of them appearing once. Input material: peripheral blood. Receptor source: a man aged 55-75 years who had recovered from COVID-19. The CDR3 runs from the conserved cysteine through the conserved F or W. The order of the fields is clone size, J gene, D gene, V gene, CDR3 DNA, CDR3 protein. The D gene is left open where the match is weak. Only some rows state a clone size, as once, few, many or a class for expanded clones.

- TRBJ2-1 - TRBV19 TGTGCCAGTAGTATAGCGGTGAGCTACAATGAGCAGTTCTTC CASSIAVSYNEQFF
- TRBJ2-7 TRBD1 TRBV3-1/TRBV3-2 TGTGCCAGCAGCCGCGGACAGGTTACCTACGAGCAGTACTTC CASSRGQVTYEQYF
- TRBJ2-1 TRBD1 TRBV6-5 TGTGCCAGCAGTTACGGGACAGGGGGCTCCTACAATGAGCAGTTCTTC CASSYGTGGSYNEQFF
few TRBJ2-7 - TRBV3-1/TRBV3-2 TGTGCCAGCAGCCATGGCCCGAGGGCGGGGTCCTACGAGCAGTACTTC CASSHGPRAGSYEQYF
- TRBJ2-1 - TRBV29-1 TGCAGCGTTAAAGATCTGGAACTAGCAACCTACAATGAGCAGTTCTTC CSVKDLELATYNEQFF
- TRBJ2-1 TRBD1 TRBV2 TGTGCCAGCAGCGACAGGGTCCATGAGCAGTTCTTC CASSDRVHEQFF
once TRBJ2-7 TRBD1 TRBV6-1 TGTGCCAGCAGTGAGACAGGGGGGTTCTACGAGCAGTACTTC CASSETGGFYEQYF
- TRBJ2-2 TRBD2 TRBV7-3 TGTGCCAGCAGCTTTACTAGCGGGGTTGGGGAGCTGTTTTTT CASSFTSGVGELFF
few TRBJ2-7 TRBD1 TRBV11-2 TGTGCCAGCACCCCGAGACAGGGAGCCTCCTACGAGCAGTACTTC CASTPRQGASYEQYF
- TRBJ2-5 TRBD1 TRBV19 TGTGCCAGTAGTATAGTCGACAGGGGCGGGGAGACCCAGTACTTC CASSIVDRGGETQYF
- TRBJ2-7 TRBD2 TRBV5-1 TGCGCCAGCAGCATGATTGGGGTAGCGGGCGAGCAGTACTTC CASSMIGVAGEQYF
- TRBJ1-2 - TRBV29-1 TGCAGCGCTGGCAGGGAGGGCAGCTATGGCTACACCTTC CSAGREGSYGYTF
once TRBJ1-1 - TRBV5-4 TGTGCCAGCAGCTCTCACCGGGATCTAAAAAACACTGAAGCTTTCTTT CASSSHRDLKNTEAFF
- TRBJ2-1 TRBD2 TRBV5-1 TGCGCCAGCAGCTCCGGACTAGTTGGGTACAATGAGCAGTTCTTC CASSSGLVGYNEQFF
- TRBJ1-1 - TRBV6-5 TGTGCCGGGCCAGGGATTAACACTGAAGCTTTCTTT CAGPGINTEAFF
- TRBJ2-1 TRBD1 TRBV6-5 TGTGCCAGCAGAGGCTGGCAGGGGGCTGAGCAGTTCTTC CASRGWQGAEQFF
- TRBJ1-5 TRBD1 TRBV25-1 TGTGCCAGCAGTGTTCGATCCCGGGACAGGAACTGTCAGCCCCAGCATTTT CASSVRSRDRNCQPQHF
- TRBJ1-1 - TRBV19 TGTGCCAGTGGGTGGAAGAGCGACACTGAAGCTTTCTTT CASGWKSDTEAFF
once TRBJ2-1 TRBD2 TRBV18 TGTGCCAGCTCACTTGGAACTAGCGGAACCTACAATGAGCAGTTCTTC CASSLGTSGTYNEQFF
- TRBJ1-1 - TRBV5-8 TGTGCCAGCACTTCCATGCGGGGGAAGACCACTGAAGCTTTCTTT CASTSMRGKTTEAFF
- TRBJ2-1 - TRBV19 TGTGCCAGTAGTACCGGACACAGCTCCTACAATGAGCAGTTCTTC CASSTGHSSYNEQFF
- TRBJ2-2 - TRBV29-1 TGCAGCGTTGGGGGCCAGACATACACCGGGGAGCTGTTTTTT CSVGGQTYTGELFF
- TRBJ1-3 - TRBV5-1 TGCGCCAGCAGCTGGGGCTTGAACCTGCTTACCTCTGGAAACACCATATATTTT CASSWGLNLLTSGNTIYF
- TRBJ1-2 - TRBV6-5 TGTGCCAGCAGTTACTCGACGACAGGCGGTCGGGGCTACACCTTC CASSYSTTGGRGYTF
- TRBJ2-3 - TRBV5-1 TGCGCCAGCAGCTTGTACGGCGGGACGAACACAGATACGCAGTATTTT CASSLYGGTNTDTQYF
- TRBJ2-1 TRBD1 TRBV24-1 TGTGCCACCAGTGATGCCGGGACAGGTCACAATGAGCAGTTCTTC CATSDAGTGHNEQFF
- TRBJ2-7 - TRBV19 TGTGCCAGTAGTATTTCCGGGGGTCTCTACGAGCAGTACTTC CASSISGGLYEQYF
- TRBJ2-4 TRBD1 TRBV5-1 TGCGCCAGCAGCACGGGACAGGGGAACATTCAGTACTTC CASSTGQGNIQYF
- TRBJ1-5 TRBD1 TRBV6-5 TGTGCCAGCAGCAGGACAGGGATGAGGGATCAGCCCCAGCATTTT CASSRTGMRDQPQHF
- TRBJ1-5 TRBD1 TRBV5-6 TGTGCCAGCAGCACAGACAGGGGAAACGCTAATCAGCCCCAGCATTTT CASSTDRGNANQPQHF
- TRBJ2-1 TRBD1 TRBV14 TGTGCCAGCAGCGAACGGACAGGGGCTCTTGACAATGAGCAGTTCTTC CASSERTGALDNEQFF
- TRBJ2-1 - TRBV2 TGTGCCAGCACCGCGACAGCGTCATACAATGAGCAGTTCTTC CASTATASYNEQFF
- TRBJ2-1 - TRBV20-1 TGCAGTGCTAGTGCGGGGTACGACAATGAGCAGTTCTTC CSASAGYDNEQFF
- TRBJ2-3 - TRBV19 TGTGCCACCCAGGGTGATGCAGATACGCAGTATTTT CATQGDADTQYF
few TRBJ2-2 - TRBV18 TGTGCCAGCTCACCAAGGCCAGAGGCCGGGGAGCTGTTTTTT CASSPRPEAGELFF
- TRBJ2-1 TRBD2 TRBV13 TGTGCCAGCAGACACACCGGCGCTAGCGGGGGACGCGAGCAGTTCTTC CASRHTGASGGREQFF
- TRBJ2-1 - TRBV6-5 TGTGCCAGCAGTCTCCAGGGGACCTCCTACAATGAGCAGTTCTTC CASSLQGTSYNEQFF
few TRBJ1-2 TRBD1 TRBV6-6 TGTGCCAGCAGTCCACCCGGGACAGTTTACTATGGCTACACCTTC CASSPPGTVYYGYTF
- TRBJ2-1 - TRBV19 TGTGCCAGTAGTATAGGTCCTAGGGGGATCTATGAGCAGTTCTTC CASSIGPRGIYEQFF
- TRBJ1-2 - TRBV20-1 TGCAGTGCTAGTGGGGACAAAAGGGATGGCTACACCTTC CSASGDKRDGYTF
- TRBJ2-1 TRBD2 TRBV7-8 TGTGCCAGCAGCTCGGGGACTAGCGGGAGGTACTCCTACAATGAGCAGTTCTTC CASSSGTSGRYSYNEQFF
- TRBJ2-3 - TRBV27 TGTGCCAGCAGTCGGGACTTAGGCGGCACAGATACGCAGTATTTT CASSRDLGGTDTQYF
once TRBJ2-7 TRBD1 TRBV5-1 TGCGCCAGCAGCGATTTACAGGGGGCTTCCTACGAGCAGTACTTC CASSDLQGASYEQYF